The TCR beta chain described here comes from a study of T cells in Graves' hyperthyroidism and ophthalmopathy. Study background: Peripheral blood was secured at the point of initial diagnosis, before any treatment. Study-level results: Ophthalmopathy was identified by the model a median about seven months ahead of onset.

Lactation, pregnancy, other autoimmune disease or uncontrolled infection excluded patients. Orbital computed tomography and thyroid ultrasound, together with serum TRAb and thyroxine and clinical symptoms, were used for diagnoses. RNA transcripts yielded amplified TCR beta CDR3 regions. First-round RT-PCR of the TCR CDR3 relied on the HTBI primer set. TCRdb re-called the multiplex PCR reads through MiXCR, storing one row per CDR3 protein. Among 250,000 or so distinct CDR3 sequences listed, around 15% were seen once. This clonotype appeared many times. Its antigen remains unidentified. The sequencing sample was made of blood. The source of this sequence is a woman aged 50 to 65 with Graves' hyperthyroidism that later progressed to Graves' ophthalmopathy.

The CDR3 protein is CASSPPTGSHEQYF. CDR3 bases: TGTGCCAGCAGCCCGCCGACAGGGTCCCACGAGCAGTACTTC. The rearrangement joins TRBV11-1 to TRBJ2-7; the match to TRBD1 covers 7 bases. The CDR3 totals 14 residues. The V segment lost 5 bases and the J segment 5 bases; nucleotides outside the gene matches: 9. The germline V gene encodes CDR1 SGHAT and CDR2 FQDESV (reference sequence). Variable domain in full (rest from reference TRBV11-1 and TRBJ2-7): EAEVAQSPRYKITEKSQAVAFWCDPISGHATLYWYRQILGQGPELLVQFQDESVVDDSQLPKDRFSAERLKGVDSTLKIQPAELGDSAMYLCASSPPTGSHEQYFGPGTRLTVT.